Below, one TCR beta chain is given with its context. Its antigen remains unidentified. Per the germline V gene, CDR1 is DFQATT and CDR2 is SNEGSKA (reference sequence). Trimming cost V 3 bases and J 0 bases; bases outside gene matches: 9. This CDR3 is built from 17 residues. These data are taken from a study of CD8 T cells in Susac syndrome. The RNA input was about 0.5 to 1 ug, and it was reverse transcribed with random hexamers. By means of immunoSEQ multiplex PCR, TCR beta CDR3 spanning 54 Vbeta and 13 Jbeta underwent amplification. MiXCR, run by TCRdb on the immunoSEQ multiplex PCR reads, gives a single entry per CDR3 protein. The sample holds around 190,000 distinct CDR3 sequences, 95% seen once. The controls, all healthy donors, were matched for age and sex. Broader study findings: That the number of individuals in its TCR sequencing and HLA analysis was relatively small was acknowledged by the study.

Sequencing used CD4+ T cells from PBMCs. The rearrangement uses TRBV20-1 and TRBJ2-1; 9 bases are shared with TRBD2. The source of this sequence is a human donor in good health. The CDR3 loop reads CSARELAGPSSYNEQFF. CDR3 bases: TGCAGTGCTAGGGAGCTAGCGGGACCGAGCTCCTACAATGAGCAGTTCTTC.